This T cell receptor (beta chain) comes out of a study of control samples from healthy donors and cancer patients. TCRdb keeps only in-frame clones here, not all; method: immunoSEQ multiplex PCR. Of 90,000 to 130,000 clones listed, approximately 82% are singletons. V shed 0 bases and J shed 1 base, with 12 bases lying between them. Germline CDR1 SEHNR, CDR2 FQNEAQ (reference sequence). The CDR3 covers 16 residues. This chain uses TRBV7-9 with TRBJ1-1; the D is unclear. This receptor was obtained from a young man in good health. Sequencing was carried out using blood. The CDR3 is CASSLAYRGRNTEAFF. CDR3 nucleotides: TGTGCCAGCAGCTTAGCCTATAGAGGGAGGAACACTGAAGCTTTCTTT.